A selection of T cell receptor beta chains follows, all from one sample in a study of response to subunit inactivated influenza vaccine. TCRdb re-called the RT-PCR reads through MiXCR, storing one row per CDR3 protein. The table shows 450,000 to 600,000 distinct CDR3 sequences, with approximately 15% occurring only once. Material: CD4+ T cells sorted from PBMCs, obtained around 25 months after vaccination. These receptors all come from a man between 50 and 69 years old who received an inactivated influenza vaccine. CDR3s include the opening cysteine and the closing phenylalanine or tryptophan.

TRBV5-5 CASSFIAQGGRTGELFF
TRBV5-1 CASSLTGGGTDTQYF
TRBV7-8 CASSPNKNTEAFF
TRBV24-1 CATSESRGSTGELFF
TRBV20-1 CSARSYGSLTYNEQFF
TRBV10-3 CAISDPGEQYF
TRBV6-2/TRBV6-3 CASSYGLGNQPQHF
TRBV4-2 CASSQDRGDTGELFF
TRBV20-1 CSAKRGEDQPQHF
TRBV12-3/TRBV12-4 CASSSGLAGNTDTQYF
TRBV6-5 CASSYNTGGDEQYF
TRBV11-3 CASSLRPNYEQYF
TRBV10-3 CAIKEDYNEQFF
TRBV12-3/TRBV12-4 CASSSGTSTGELFF
TRBV14 CASSQAGGLNEQFF
TRBV12-3/TRBV12-4 CASKNPGQGTEAFF
TRBV6-1 CASSVEISDTQYF
TRBV7-6 CASSFNPRASGGPSSYEQYF
TRBV12-3/TRBV12-4 CASRGGGAEAFF
TRBV27 CASRGVSSYNEQFF
TRBV4-1 CASSPEATGLSNQPQHF
TRBV20-1 CSARDLLAGRPYNEQFF
TRBV30 CAWARGVSTDTQYF
TRBV18 CASSPMNEAFF
TRBV12-3/TRBV12-4 CASSPRDRVSYEQYF
TRBV7-2 CASSPGQIWANSPLHF
TRBV5-1 CASRRLAGSTDTQYF
TRBV28 CASRSQRGQPQHF
TRBV20-1 CSARSRAGTGGVGNQPQHF
TRBV7-9 CASSPGPLHEQYF
TRBV4-3 CASSQDRLGLTGELFF
TRBV20-1 CSARDLRGDQETQYF
TRBV7-2 CASSPWRPGALETQYF
TRBV5-6 CASSSPGTGSEKLFF
TRBV29-1 CSVAGSVQETQYF
TRBV7-2 CASVTSGRMGGEQFF
TRBV4-1 CASSTRGLGTDTQYF